The T cell receptor (beta chain) under discussion was sequenced for a study of T cell responses to AZD1222 COVID-19 vaccine. Background on the study: Recipients boosted at about 4 weeks or about 12 weeks are pooled. General study results and limits: Donors skewed white British and female; clonal diversity was possibly underestimated. Repertoires were obtained solely post-peak T cell response. Nearly half of spike-specific TCRs reportedly target variant regions that are unmutated in the B.1.351 and B.1.1.7 variants.

Trimming took 6 bases from V and 9 from J, leaving 21 bases between them. This CDR3 region has 15 residues. Germline loops: CDR1 MDHEN, CDR2 SYDVKM. Using immunoSEQ multiplex PCR, the repertoire was profiled, and TCRdb retains in-frame clones only, with some absent. The sample holds over 130,000 clones; roughly 92% are singletons and the top ten take about 4.8%. In this sample, this clone turned up a few times. Its antigen is unidentified. This material consisted of peripheral blood, taken on day 0 of AZD1222 vaccination. V is TRBV28 and J is TRBJ1-5, with D maybe TRBD1 (6 bases). The clonotype comes from an adult in good health. CDR3 nucleotide sequence: TGTGCCAGCAGACCCCTCTGGGGGGGGCGAACGCCCCAGCATTTT. It yields the protein CASRPLWGGRTPQHF.